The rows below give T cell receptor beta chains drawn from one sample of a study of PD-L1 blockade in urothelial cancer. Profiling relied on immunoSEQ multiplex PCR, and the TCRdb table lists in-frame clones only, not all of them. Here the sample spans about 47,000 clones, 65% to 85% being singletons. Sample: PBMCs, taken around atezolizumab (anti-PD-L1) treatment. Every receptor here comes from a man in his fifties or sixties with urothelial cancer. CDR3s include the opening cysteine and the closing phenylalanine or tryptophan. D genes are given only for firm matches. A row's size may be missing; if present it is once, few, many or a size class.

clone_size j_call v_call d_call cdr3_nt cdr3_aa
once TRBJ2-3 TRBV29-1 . TGCAGCGTTGACCTGGATACGCAGTATTTT CSVDLDTQYF
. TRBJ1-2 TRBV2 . TGTGCCAGCAGTGAAGTTTTATCAGTCCAGGCAGGCAACTATGGCTACACCTTC CASSEVLSVQAGNYGYTF
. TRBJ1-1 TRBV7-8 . TGTGCCAGCAGCTTAGCAGAGGTGAGGCGGACTGAAGCTTTCTTT CASSLAEVRRTEAFF
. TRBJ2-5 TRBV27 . TGTGCCAGCAGTCCGGGTATGTTCGGAGAGACCCAGTACTTC CASSPGMFGETQYF
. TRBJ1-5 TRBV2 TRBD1 TGTGCCAGCAGCCCCCAAGACAGGGGGAATCAGCCCCAGCATTTT CASSPQDRGNQPQHF
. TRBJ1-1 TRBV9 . TGTGCCAGCGGGAGCGGGGGGAACACTGAAGCTTTCTTT CASGSGGNTEAFF
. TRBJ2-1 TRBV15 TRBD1 TGTGCCACCAGCAGACGGACAGGGTACAATGAGCAGTTCTTC CATSRRTGYNEQFF
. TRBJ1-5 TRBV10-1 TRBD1 TGCGCCAGCAGCGAACCAGAACAGGGGAGGAATCAGCCCCAGCATTTT CASSEPEQGRNQPQHF
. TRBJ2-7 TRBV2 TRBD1 TGTGCCAGCGCCGGGACAGGGGACTACGAGCAGTACTTC CASAGTGDYEQYF
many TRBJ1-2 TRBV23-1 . TGCGCCAGCAGTCAATCTTGGGTGTTGAGGGGCTACACCTTC CASSQSWVLRGYTF
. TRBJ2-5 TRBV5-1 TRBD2 TGCGCCAGCAGCCCCCAGAGGGGCGGGGGGGCCTCAGAGACCCAGTACTTC CASSPQRGGGASETQYF
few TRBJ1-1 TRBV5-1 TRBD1 TGCGCCAGCAGATCAGGGGGAAACACTGAAGCTTTCTTT CASRSGGNTEAFF
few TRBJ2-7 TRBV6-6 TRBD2 TGTGCCAGCAGTCGACGGCGGGGGGACGAGCAGTACTTC CASSRRRGDEQYF
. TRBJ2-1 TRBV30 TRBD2 TGTGCCTGGAAAGTAGCGGGAGGGGTCTCCTACAATGAGCAGTTCTTC CAWKVAGGVSYNEQFF
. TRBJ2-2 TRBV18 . TGTGCCAGCTCACCGACAGGAATTTTCACCGGGGAGCTGTTTTTT CASSPTGIFTGELFF
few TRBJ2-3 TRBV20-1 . TGCAGTGCTAGCTTCACAGATACGCAGTATTTT CSASFTDTQYF
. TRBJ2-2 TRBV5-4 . TGTGCCAGCAGCTTGGCCTCTATCAGGGACACCGGGGAGCTGTTTTTT CASSLASIRDTGELFF
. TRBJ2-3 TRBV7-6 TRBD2 TGTGCCAGCAGCTTATCGGGACTAGCGGGAGACACAGATACGCAGTATTTT CASSLSGLAGDTDTQYF
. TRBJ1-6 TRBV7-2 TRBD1 TGTGCCAGCAGCTACATGGGACAGAATTCACCCCTCCACTTT CASSYMGQNSPLHF
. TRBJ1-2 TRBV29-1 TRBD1 TGCAGCGTTCTTACAGGGGACTATGGCTACACCTTC CSVLTGDYGYTF
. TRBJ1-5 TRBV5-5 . TGTGCCAGCAGGCCCGACAGTTTTGGGAATCAGCCCCAGCATTTT CASRPDSFGNQPQHF
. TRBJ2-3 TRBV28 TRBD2 TGTGCCAGCAGTGGTAGCGGGACTGGCACAGATACGCAGTATTTT CASSGSGTGTDTQYF
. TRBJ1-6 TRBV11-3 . TGTGCCAGCAGCTCGGGGGGCACGAATTCACCCCTCCACTTT CASSSGGTNSPLHF
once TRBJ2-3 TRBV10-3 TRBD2 TGTGCCATCAGGGATAGCGGGAGGGCCACAGATACGCAGTATTTT CAIRDSGRATDTQYF
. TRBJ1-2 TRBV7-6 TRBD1 TGTGCCAGCAGCTCCCAGGAGACAGGGAGACCGCCTCTACTCTATGACTACACCTTC CASSSQETGRPPLLYDYTF
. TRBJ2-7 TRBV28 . TGTGCCAGCATCCCAGGTGATAAGGCCTACGAGCAGTACTTC CASIPGDKAYEQYF
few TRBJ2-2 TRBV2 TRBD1 TGTGCCAGCGGGACAGGGAGGGACACCGGGGAGCTGTTTTTT CASGTGRDTGELFF
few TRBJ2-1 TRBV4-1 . TGCGCCAGCAGCCCGAATACAGGGTACTACAATGAGCAGTTCTTC CASSPNTGYYNEQFF
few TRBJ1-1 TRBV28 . TGTGCCAGCAGCCTACCGGGACAACTGAACACTGAAGCTTTCTTT CASSLPGQLNTEAFF
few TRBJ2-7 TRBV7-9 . TGTGCCAGCAGCTTAGGTATTAACGAGGCGGACGAGCAGTACTTC CASSLGINEADEQYF
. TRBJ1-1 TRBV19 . TGTGCCAGTAGTAACCTACAGGTTGAAGCTTTCTTT CASSNLQVEAFF
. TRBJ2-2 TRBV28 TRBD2 TGTGCCAGCAGTTTCCGACTAGCGGGGACCGGGGAGCTGTTTTTT CASSFRLAGTGELFF
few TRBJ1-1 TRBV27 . TGTGCCAGCAGTTTCGCTCGGGGAACTGAAGCTTTCTTT CASSFARGTEAFF
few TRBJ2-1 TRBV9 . TGTGCCAGCAGCGTACAGGGGTTGGATGAGCAGTTCTTC CASSVQGLDEQFF
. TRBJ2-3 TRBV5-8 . TGTGCCAGCAGCCGAACAGGACCCTCAGATACGCAGTATTTT CASSRTGPSDTQYF
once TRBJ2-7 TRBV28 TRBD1 TGTGCCAGCAAGGACAGGAACCTCTACGAGCAGTACTTC CASKDRNLYEQYF
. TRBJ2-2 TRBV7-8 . TGTGCCAGCAGCACCCCCACAGTTACTTCCACCGGGGAGCTGTTTTTT CASSTPTVTSTGELFF
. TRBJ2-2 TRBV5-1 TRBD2 TGCGCCAGCAGCGCGGGGGCTAGCGGGGACACCGGGGAGCTGTTTTTT CASSAGASGDTGELFF
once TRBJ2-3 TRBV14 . TGTGCCAGCAGCACAGGAGATACGCAGTATTTT CASSTGDTQYF
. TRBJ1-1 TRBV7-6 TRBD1 TGTGCCAGCAGCCTCCGTACCGGGACAGGGGGCACTGAAGCTTTCTTT CASSLRTGTGGTEAFF
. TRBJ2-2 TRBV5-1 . TGCGCCAGCAGCTTGGGGGACATAACCGGGGAGCTGTTTTTT CASSLGDITGELFF
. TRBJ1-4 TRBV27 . TGTGCCAGCAGTTTCGGGGGGCTCAGTGAAAAACTGTTTTTT CASSFGGLSEKLFF
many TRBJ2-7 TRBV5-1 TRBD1 TGCGCCAGCAGCTTAGGACAGGGGGGCTCCTACGAGCAGTACTTC CASSLGQGGSYEQYF
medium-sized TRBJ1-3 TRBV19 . TGTGCCACCCCCGCGGGCAGCCACTCTGGAAACACCATATATTTT CATPAGSHSGNTIYF
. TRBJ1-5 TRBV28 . TGTGCCAGCAGGGAGTATAGCAATCAGCCCCAGCATTTT CASREYSNQPQHF
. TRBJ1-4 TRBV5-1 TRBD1 TGCGCCAGCAGCTTCCGACAGGGGGCAGATAATGAAAAACTGTTTTTT CASSFRQGADNEKLFF
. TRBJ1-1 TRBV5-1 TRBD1 TGCGCCAGCTCGACAGGGTCGGATCGGACTGAAGCTTTCTTT CASSTGSDRTEAFF
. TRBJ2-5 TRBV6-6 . TGTGCCAGCAGTCTCAAGGGGTACTATCAGTACTTC CASSLKGYYQYF
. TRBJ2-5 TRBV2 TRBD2 TGTGCCAGCAGTCCGGGACTAGCGGGGGGACAAGAGACCCAGTACTTC CASSPGLAGGQETQYF
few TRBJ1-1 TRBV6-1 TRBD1 TGTGCCAGCAGCTTACAGGGGATGAACACTGAAGCTTTCTTT CASSLQGMNTEAFF
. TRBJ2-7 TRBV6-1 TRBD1 TGTGCCAGCAGTGGGGGGACAGGGTCCTCCGAGCAGTACTTC CASSGGTGSSEQYF
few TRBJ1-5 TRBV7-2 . TGTGCCAGCAGCTTAGCCAGGGACAATCAGCCCCAGCATTTT CASSLARDNQPQHF